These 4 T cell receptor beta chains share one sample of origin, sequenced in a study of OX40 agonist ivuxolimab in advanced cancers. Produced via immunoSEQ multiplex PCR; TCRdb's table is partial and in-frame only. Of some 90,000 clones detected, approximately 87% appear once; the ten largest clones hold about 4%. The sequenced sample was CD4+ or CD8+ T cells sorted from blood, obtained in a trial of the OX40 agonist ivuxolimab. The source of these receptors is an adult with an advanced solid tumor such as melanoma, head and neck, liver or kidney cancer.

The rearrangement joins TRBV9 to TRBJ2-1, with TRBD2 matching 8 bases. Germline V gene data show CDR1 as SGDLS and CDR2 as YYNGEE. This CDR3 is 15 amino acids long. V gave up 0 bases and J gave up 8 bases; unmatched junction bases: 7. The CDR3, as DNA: TGTGCCAGCAGCGTAGAGGACGGGAGGGCCGATGAGCAGTTCTTC. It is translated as CASSVEDGRADEQFF.

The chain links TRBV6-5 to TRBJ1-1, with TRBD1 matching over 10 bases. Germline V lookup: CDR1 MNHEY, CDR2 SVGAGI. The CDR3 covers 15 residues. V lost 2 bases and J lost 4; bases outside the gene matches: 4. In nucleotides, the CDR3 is TGTGCCAGCAGTTACGCCGGACAGGGGGGCACTGAAGCTTTCTTT. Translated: CASSYAGQGGTEAFF.

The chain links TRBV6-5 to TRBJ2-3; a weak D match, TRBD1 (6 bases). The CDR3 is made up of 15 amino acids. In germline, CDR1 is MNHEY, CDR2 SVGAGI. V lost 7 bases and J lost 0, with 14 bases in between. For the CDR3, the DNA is TGTGCCAGCAACCTAGGAACAGGGAGCACAGATACGCAGTATTTT. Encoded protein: CASNLGTGSTDTQYF.

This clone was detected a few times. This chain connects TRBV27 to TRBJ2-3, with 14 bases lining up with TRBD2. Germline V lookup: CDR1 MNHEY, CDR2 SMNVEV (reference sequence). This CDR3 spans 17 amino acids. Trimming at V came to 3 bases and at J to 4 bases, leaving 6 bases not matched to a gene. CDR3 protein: CASSFNPGLAGADTQYF. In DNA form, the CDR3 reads TGTGCCAGCAGTTTTAATCCGGGACTAGCGGGAGCAGATACGCAGTATTTT.